This is a list of T cell receptor beta chains from one sample in a study of T cells in Graves' hyperthyroidism and ophthalmopathy. One entry per CDR3 protein results from TCRdb running MiXCR on the multiplex PCR reads. The data show around 360,000 distinct CDR3 sequences, with 13% to 15% seen just once and approximately 20% held by the top ten. The sample comprised blood. The receptor source for this set is a woman aged 55-69 years with Graves' ophthalmopathy. Both conserved end residues are part of each CDR3. Clone size is given for some rows only: seen once, a few or many times, or a class if the clone is expanded.

TRBV6-1 many CASPGLVYLNEQFF
TRBV7-2 many CASSPGQLGGTEAFF
TRBV3-1 many CASSQNSGGHNEQFF
TRBV27 - CASRAKGLTDEQYF
TRBV28 many CASSTVAGANVLTF
TRBV20-1 - CSALLAGGPVEQFF
TRBV20-1 many CSARQGIGTEAFF
TRBV7-2 - CASIKYGGNTEAFF
TRBV14 - CASSQRVGGRSYEQYF
TRBV20-1 many CSARVADYNEQFF
TRBV3-1 many CASSPGIERYEKTQYF
TRBV20-1 many CSASGTGDQPQHF
TRBV28 many CASTQTGRTEAFF
TRBV15 few CATSPAGVASPLHF
TRBV27 many CASSLTGRLDGYTF
TRBV10-3 few CAISVRGRGETQYF
TRBV6-5 many CASSYSAGGSYEQYF
TRBV30 many CAWSPNTYEQYF
TRBV6-5 many CASTTGQIEGGVQFF
TRBV2 many CASSLDRGPFGELFF
TRBV24-1 many CATSETGLAGVRETQYF
TRBV6-2/TRBV6-3 - CASRFGTSGRASGYEQYF
TRBV5-6 many CASSARRGRTAEAFF
TRBV27 many CASKSLGRQDNYGYTF
TRBV28 - CASSILAGGWGSEQFF
TRBV2 many CASSDPRDRYEQYF
TRBV28 many CASSPAGTSGSKTQYF
TRBV4-1 many CASSQLLAYNEQFF
TRBV14 few CASSRGQGSSGNTIYF
TRBV7-9 - CASSLQGPVYSYEQYF
TRBV15 many CATSRGSRDGGQPQHF
TRBV7-2 - CASSYYRDRARPSGSYEQYF
TRBV7-3 few CASSRDSARNEQFF
TRBV20-1 few CSARDMGGREKLFF
TRBV20-1 many CSARDFWRDGEAFF
TRBV19 - CVSRKGPDTEAFF
TRBV30 many CAWNSAGRNTQYF
TRBV27 few CASSLWSARDRGYEQYF
TRBV3-1 many CASSHQDGDNEQFF
TRBV10-3 - CAISGDKVGEAFF
TRBV24-1 - CATSDTAGTDLYNEQFF
TRBV29-1 few CSAQHSGANVLTF
TRBV20-1 many CSASLAGGRNEQFF
TRBV5-1 - CASSLSPGRQETQYF
TRBV7-2 - CASSLDFGYSNQPQHF
TRBV15 few CATSRDLGTGVNVDQPQHF
TRBV7-2 few CASSPQGLQGEEQFF
TRBV18 many CASSPPNIGGSTDTQYF
TRBV20-1 - CSAREQGASNQPQHF
TRBV3-1 many CASSSSRDMNTEAFF
TRBV5-1 many CASSGGRNEQFF
TRBV2 - CASRPTGYYGYTF
TRBV20-1 - CSAKTGALYEQYF
TRBV12-3/TRBV12-4 many CASSLRGDPYNEQFF
TRBV6-1 many CASSRGTGLYEQYF
TRBV29-1 - CGVETRGYNEQFF
TRBV20-1 few CSAGGQGDYEQYF
TRBV27 many CASTRLTGWGFWSEQFF
TRBV28 many CASSLVSLNEQFF